Each of the 5 T cell receptor beta chains below was sequenced from the same sample in a study of blood T cell repertoires in COVID-19. Clones were read by immunoSEQ multiplex PCR, and TCRdb kept only the in-frame ones, dropping some. The sample shows 150,000 to 200,000 clones, more than 85% of them seen only once. The sequencing input was peripheral blood. These TCRs come from a woman aged 55-69 years with COVID-19, enrolled during active disease.

This clone was recorded a few times. The V gene is TRBV6-5, the J gene TRBJ1-1; 9 positions agree with TRBD1. CDR1 and CDR2 from the germline V gene are MNHEY and SVGAGI. The CDR3 totals 15 residues. The ends lost 8 bases at V and 1 base at J; junction bases unmatched: 8. CDR3 region: CASGSDRGGNTEAFF. The CDR3 coding sequence is TGTGCCAGCGGTTCGGACAGGGGCGGGAACACTGAAGCTTTCTTT.

CDR3 protein: CASSYSRGGLETQYF. CDR3 coding DNA: TGTGCCAGCAGTTATAGCCGGGGGGGCCTGGAGACCCAGTACTTC. The gene calls are TRBV6-2 or TRBV6-3 and TRBJ2-5; 8 bases are a match to TRBD2. CDR3 size: 15 residues. V lost 3 bases, J lost 5 bases, and 8 bases stayed unmatched. The germline gives CDR1 MNHEY, CDR2 SVGEGT.

In its sample, this clone was seen once. V gene TRBV30 combines with J gene TRBJ1-5, with 11 bases that match TRBD1. J lost 6 bases, V lost 5 bases, and 6 bases had no gene match. Germline CDR1 and CDR2: GTSNPN and SVGIG (reference sequence). The CDR3 is made up of 14 amino acids. CDR3 in amino acids: CAWVDRGQGQPQHF. The DNA of the CDR3 is TGTGCCTGGGTGGACAGGGGGCAAGGTCAGCCCCAGCATTTT.

The genes are TRBV13 and TRBJ1-1; the D gene is possibly TRBD1 (5 bases). From germline, CDR1 is PRHDT and CDR2 FYEKMQ (reference sequence). Trimming removed 3 bases from V and 7 bases from J, with 12 bases in between. This CDR3 is 13 amino acids long. The CDR3 DNA sequence: TGTGCCAGCAGCTTTTTCAGGGAAGTTGAAGCTTTCTTT. It codes for CASSFFREVEAFF. Together with reference TRBV13 and TRBJ1-1, the CDR3 gives the full variable domain: AAGVIQSPRHLIKEKRETATLKCYPIPRHDTVYWYQQGPGQDPQFLISFYEKMQSDKGSIPDRFSAQQFSDYHSELNMSSLELGDSALYFCASSFFREVEAFFGQGTRLTVV.

The rearrangement links TRBV15 to TRBJ2-1; TRBD2 matches 11 bases. The CDR3 covers 17 residues. Germline V gene sequence: CDR1 LNHNV, CDR2 YYDKDF (reference sequence). V lost 3 bases, J lost 1 base, and 5 bases stayed unmatched. The CDR3 is CATSRVTSGVSYNEQFF. The CDR3 region has the DNA TGTGCCACCAGCAGGGTGACTAGCGGGGTGTCCTACAATGAGCAGTTCTTC.